This T cell receptor (beta chain) came from a study of CD8 T cells in ankylosing spondylitis. Study results and caveats: Past research had described some motif variants in reactive arthritis synovial fluid and blood. Ankylosing spondylitis blood appeared to be characterized by a TCR beta motif of 8 or 9 highly homologous variants.

Preparation of TCR beta libraries was done by quantitative 5'-RACE with molecular barcodes. TCRdb re-analysed the 5' RACE reads in MiXCR, keeping a single row per CDR3 protein. Of roughly 490,000 distinct CDR3 sequences in the sample, approximately 5% were seen once. V lost 3 bases and J 1 base, leaving 14 bases between the germline ends. This CDR3 comprises 15 residues. Germline loops: CDR1 SQVTM, CDR2 ANQGSEA. This clonotype was seen many times. Its target is not known. The source of this sequence is a male donor with ankylosing spondylitis. The chain combines TRBV29-1 with TRBJ2-3, with unresolved D. Sequencing was performed on blood, either unsorted or a sorted T cell fraction (not recorded which). The CDR3 spells CSVDALIEGTDTQYF. CDR3 DNA: TGCAGCGTTGATGCCCTGATAGAGGGCACAGATACGCAGTATTTT.